A selection of T cell receptor beta chains follows, all from one sample in a study of T cell responses to AZD1222 COVID-19 vaccine. Clones were read by immunoSEQ multiplex PCR, and TCRdb kept only the in-frame ones, dropping some. This sample yields fewer than 45,000 clones, of which about 89% are seen a single time; roughly 7% belongs to the top ten. The sequenced sample was peripheral blood, obtained on day 0 of AZD1222 vaccination. The receptors were gathered from an adult in good health. Both conserved end residues are part of each CDR3. A D gene is named only where the DNA matches it firmly. Some rows mark clone size as missing; the rest say once, few, many or name a class of expanded clone.

clone size	V gene	D gene	J gene	CDR3 DNA	CDR3 protein
few	TRBV6-5	TRBD1	TRBJ1-2	TGTGCCAGCAACCCGGACAGGGGAGACTATGGCTACACCTTC	CASNPDRGDYGYTF
NA	TRBV19	NA	TRBJ2-7	TGTGCCAGTAGTAGTGGACCTGCTTACGAGCAGTACTTC	CASSSGPAYEQYF
NA	TRBV7-8	NA	TRBJ2-6	TGTGCCAGCAGCACTCGGTTAAGGGGCGGCTCTGGGGCCAACGTCCTGACTTTC	CASSTRLRGGSGANVLTF
NA	TRBV27	TRBD1	TRBJ1-4	TGTGCCAGCAGTTTATTGGGGACAGGGGGCGGAAAACTGTTTTTT	CASSLLGTGGGKLFF
NA	TRBV28	NA	TRBJ2-7	TGTGCCAGCAGTCCCTCCGCGGCGGCAGCCTACGAGCAGTACTTC	CASSPSAAAAYEQYF
NA	TRBV7-3	NA	TRBJ1-1	TGTGCCAGCAGCCTTCAGCCGGGAAACACTGAAGCTTTCTTT	CASSLQPGNTEAFF
NA	TRBV5-4	NA	TRBJ1-2	TGTGCCAGCAGCCCAGGGACCCTGACAACCCCCATCTTC	CASSPGTLTTPIF
NA	TRBV7-9	TRBD2	TRBJ2-1	TGTGCCAGCAGCTTATTGGCGGGGGGATACAATGAGCAGTTCTTC	CASSLLAGGYNEQFF
once	TRBV28	TRBD1	TRBJ2-7	TGTGCCAGCAAAGGGGGCAACTCCTACGAGCAGTACTTC	CASKGGNSYEQYF
NA	TRBV6-4	TRBD2	TRBJ2-1	TGTGCCAGCAGTGACGGGACTAGCGGGGGCAATGAGCAGTTCTTC	CASSDGTSGGNEQFF
NA	TRBV6-5	NA	TRBJ2-2	TGTGCCAGCACCTCTCTGGGGGTTGTCACCGGGGAGCTGTTTTTT	CASTSLGVVTGELFF
once	TRBV7-6	NA	TRBJ2-2	TGTGCCAGCAGCGATAAGCGGACCCGCACCGGGGAGCTGTTTTTT	CASSDKRTRTGELFF
NA	TRBV24-1	TRBD2	TRBJ2-1	TGTGCCACCAGTGATCGTGGGAGGGCCTCCAATGAGCAGTTCTTC	CATSDRGRASNEQFF
NA	TRBV7-2	NA	TRBJ1-5	TGTGCCAGCAGCTTAGTTTCGGGAGGGAATCAGCCCCAGCATTTT	CASSLVSGGNQPQHF
once	TRBV14	NA	TRBJ2-5	TGTGCCAGCAGCCAGGCTTGGGGTTACCAAGAGACCCAGTACTTC	CASSQAWGYQETQYF
NA	TRBV6-1	TRBD2	TRBJ2-2	TGTGCCAGCAGTGAAAGGAGCGGGGACACCGGGGAGCTGTTTTTT	CASSERSGDTGELFF
NA	TRBV6-4	NA	TRBJ2-1	TGTGCCAGCAGTGAACGTAGCGGCACCCACAATGAGCAGTTCTTC	CASSERSGTHNEQFF
NA	TRBV18	TRBD1	TRBJ2-7	TGTGCCAGCTCACCACTACAGGGGCCCTCCTACGAGCAGTACTTC	CASSPLQGPSYEQYF
NA	TRBV4-1	NA	TRBJ2-1	TGCGCCAGCAGCCAAGGTAACGGGTGGGATGAGCAGTTCTTC	CASSQGNGWDEQFF
NA	TRBV27	NA	TRBJ2-1	TGTGCCAGCAGTTTACGTGGCGGACCCTACAATGAGCAGTTCTTC	CASSLRGGPYNEQFF
NA	TRBV3-1/TRBV3-2	NA	TRBJ2-7	TGTGCCAGCAGCCAAGAGGACGGGCTCACCTACGAGCAGTACTTC	CASSQEDGLTYEQYF